This TCR beta chain was sequenced in a study of PD-1 blockade in classical Hodgkin lymphoma. Study information: Nivolumab 3 mg/kg was given intravenously every 2 weeks.

Concerning this clone: Its antigen is undetermined.

Looked up from germline, CDR1 is MGHRA and CDR2 is YSYEKL. The V end lost 1 base, the J end lost 2 bases, and 3 bases lay between the germline ends. The CDR3 consists of 12 residues. Data came from immunoSEQ multiplex PCR; TCRdb stores just in-frame clones and leaves some out. Among some 58,000 clones listed, 88% were seen once. Every patient was affected by relapse after autologous stem cell transplantation, while exposure to brentuximab vedotin was not uniform. Points from the study as a whole: CD4+ TCR diversity, unlike CD8+, rose significantly by C4D1.

This sequence joins TRBV4-1 and TRBJ2-7; no reliable D call. The source is a human donor with classical Hodgkin lymphoma. This sample comprised peripheral blood mononuclear cells (PBMCs), obtained before the second cycle of nivolumab. The CDR3 sequence: CASSQGTYEQYF. For the CDR3, the DNA is TGCGCCAGCAGCCAAGGAACCTACGAGCAGTACTTC.